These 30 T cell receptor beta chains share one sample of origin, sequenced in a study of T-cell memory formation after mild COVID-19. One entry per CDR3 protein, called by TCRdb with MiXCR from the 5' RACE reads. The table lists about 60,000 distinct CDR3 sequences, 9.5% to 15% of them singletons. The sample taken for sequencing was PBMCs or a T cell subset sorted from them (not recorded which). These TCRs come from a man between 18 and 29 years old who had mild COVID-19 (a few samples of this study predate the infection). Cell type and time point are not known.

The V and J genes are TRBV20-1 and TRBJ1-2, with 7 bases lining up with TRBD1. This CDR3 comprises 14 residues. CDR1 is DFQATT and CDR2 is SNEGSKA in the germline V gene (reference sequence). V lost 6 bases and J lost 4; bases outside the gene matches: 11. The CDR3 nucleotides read TGCAGTGCGGATACTGGACAGGCGGGCTATGGCTACACCTTC. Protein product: CSADTGQAGYGYTF.

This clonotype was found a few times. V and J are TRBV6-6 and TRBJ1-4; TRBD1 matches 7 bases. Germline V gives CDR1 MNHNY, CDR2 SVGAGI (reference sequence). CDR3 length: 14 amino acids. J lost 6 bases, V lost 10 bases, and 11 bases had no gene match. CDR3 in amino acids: CATGDRDSDEKLFF. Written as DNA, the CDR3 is TGTGCCACCGGGGACCGGGACAGCGATGAAAAACTGTTTTTT.

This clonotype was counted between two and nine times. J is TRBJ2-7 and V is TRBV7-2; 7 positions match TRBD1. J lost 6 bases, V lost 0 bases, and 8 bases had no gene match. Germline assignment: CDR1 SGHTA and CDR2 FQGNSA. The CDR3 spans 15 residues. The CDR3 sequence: CASSLALGQVREQYF. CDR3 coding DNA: TGTGCCAGCAGCTTAGCCCTCGGACAGGTCCGCGAGCAGTACTTC.

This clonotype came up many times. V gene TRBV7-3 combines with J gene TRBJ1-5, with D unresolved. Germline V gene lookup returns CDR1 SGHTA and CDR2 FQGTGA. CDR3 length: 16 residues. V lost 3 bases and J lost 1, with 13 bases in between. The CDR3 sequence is CASSLKGILSNQPQHF. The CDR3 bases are TGTGCCAGCAGCTTGAAGGGCATCTTGAGCAATCAGCCCCAGCATTTT.

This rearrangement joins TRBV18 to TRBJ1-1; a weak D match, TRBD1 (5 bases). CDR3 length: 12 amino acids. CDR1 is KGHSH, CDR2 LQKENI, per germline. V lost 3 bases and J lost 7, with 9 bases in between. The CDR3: CASSPMTVEAFF. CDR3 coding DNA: TGTGCCAGCTCACCCATGACAGTTGAAGCTTTCTTT.

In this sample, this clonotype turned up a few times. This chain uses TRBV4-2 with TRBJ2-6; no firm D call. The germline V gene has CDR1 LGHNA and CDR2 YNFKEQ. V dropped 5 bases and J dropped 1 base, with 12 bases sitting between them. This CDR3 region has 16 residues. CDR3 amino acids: CASSSEWASGANVLTF. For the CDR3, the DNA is TGTGCCAGCAGCTCCGAGTGGGCTTCTGGGGCCAACGTCCTGACTTTC.

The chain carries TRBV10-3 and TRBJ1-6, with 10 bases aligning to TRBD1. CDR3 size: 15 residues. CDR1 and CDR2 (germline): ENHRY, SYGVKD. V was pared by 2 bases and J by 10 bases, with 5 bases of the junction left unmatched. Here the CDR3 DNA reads TGTGCCATCAGTGAGAGAGGACAGGGGGGCTCACCCCTCCACTTT. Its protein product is CAISERGQGGSPLHF.

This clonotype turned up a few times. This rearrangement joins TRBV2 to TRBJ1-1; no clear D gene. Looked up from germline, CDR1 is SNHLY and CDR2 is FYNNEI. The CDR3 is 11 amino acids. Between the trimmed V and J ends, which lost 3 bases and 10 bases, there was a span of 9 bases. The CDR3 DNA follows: TGTGCCAGCAGTGAGTCCCTTCTAGCTTTCTTT. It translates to CASSESLLAFF.

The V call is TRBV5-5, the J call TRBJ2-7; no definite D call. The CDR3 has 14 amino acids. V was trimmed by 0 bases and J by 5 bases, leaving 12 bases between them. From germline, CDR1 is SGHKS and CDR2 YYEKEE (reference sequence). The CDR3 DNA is TGTGCCAGCAGCTTGGACATCTCTTGGAACGAGCAGTACGTC. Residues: CASSLDISWNEQYV.

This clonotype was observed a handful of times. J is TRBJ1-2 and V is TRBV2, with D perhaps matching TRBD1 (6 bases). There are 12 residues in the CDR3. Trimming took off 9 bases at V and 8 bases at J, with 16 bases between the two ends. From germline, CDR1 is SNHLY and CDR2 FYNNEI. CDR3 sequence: CASEGGRKGYTF. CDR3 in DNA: TGTGCCAGTGAGGGGGGGCGCAAAGGCTACACCTTC.

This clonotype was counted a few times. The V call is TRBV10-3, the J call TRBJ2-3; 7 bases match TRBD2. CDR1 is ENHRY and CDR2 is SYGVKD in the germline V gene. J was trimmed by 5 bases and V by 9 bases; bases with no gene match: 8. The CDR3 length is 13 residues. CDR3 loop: CAILGGVGDTQYF. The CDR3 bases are TGTGCCATACTGGGGGGGGTAGGAGATACGCAGTATTTT.

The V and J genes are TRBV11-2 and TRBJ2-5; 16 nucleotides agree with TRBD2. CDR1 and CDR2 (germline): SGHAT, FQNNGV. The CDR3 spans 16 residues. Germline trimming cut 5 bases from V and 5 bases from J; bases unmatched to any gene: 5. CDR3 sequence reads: CASSGTSGGARETQYF. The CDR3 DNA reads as TGTGCCAGCAGCGGGACTAGCGGGGGGGCCCGGGAGACCCAGTACTTC. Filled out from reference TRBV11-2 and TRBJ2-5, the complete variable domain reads EAGVAQSPRYKIIEKRQSVAFWCNPISGHATLYWYQQILGQGPKLLIQFQNNGVVDDSQLPKDRFSAERLKGVDSTLKIQPAKLEDSAVYLCASSGTSGGARETQYFGPGTRLLVL.

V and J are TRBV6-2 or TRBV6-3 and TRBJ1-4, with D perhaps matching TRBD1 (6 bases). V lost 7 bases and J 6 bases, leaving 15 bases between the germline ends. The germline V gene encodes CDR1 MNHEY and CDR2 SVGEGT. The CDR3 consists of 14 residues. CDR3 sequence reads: CASIDRRGHEKLFF. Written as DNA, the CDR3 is TGTGCCAGCATCGACCGCAGGGGCCATGAAAAACTGTTTTTT.

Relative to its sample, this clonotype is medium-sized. The CDR3 protein is CASSQEGDPSTGELFF. In DNA, the CDR3 is TGTGCCAGCAGCCAAGAGGGGGACCCCTCCACCGGGGAGCTGTTTTTT. This chain uses TRBV4-2 with TRBJ2-2, with D perhaps TRBD1 or TRBD2 (5 bases each). V lost 0 bases to trimming and J lost 4 bases, with 12 bases between them. CDR3 length: 16 residues. From germline, CDR1 is LGHNA and CDR2 YNFKEQ.

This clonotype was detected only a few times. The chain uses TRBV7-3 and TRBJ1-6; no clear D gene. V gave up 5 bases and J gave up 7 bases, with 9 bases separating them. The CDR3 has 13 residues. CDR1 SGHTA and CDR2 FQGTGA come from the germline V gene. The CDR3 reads CASSRALNSPLHF. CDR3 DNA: TGTGCCAGCAGCCGGGCCCTGAATTCACCCCTCCACTTT.

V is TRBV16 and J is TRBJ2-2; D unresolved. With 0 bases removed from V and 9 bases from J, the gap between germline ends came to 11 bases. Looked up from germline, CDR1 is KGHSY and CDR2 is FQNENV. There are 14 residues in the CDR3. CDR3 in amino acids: CASSQSSLGRELFF. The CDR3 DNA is TGTGCCAGCAGCCAATCCTCCCTGGGCAGGGAGCTGTTTTTT. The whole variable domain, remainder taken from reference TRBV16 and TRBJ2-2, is GEEVAQTPKHLVRGEGQKAKLYCAPIKGHSYVFWYQQVLKNEFKFLISFQNENVFDETGMPKERFSAKCLPNSPCSLEIQATKLEDSAVYFCASSQSSLGRELFFGEGSRLTVL.

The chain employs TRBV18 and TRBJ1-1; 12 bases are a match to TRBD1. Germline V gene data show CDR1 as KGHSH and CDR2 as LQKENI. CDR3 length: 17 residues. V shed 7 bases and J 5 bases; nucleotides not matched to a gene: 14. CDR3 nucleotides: TGTGCCAGCTGCCTTACCGGGACAGGGGGCGTGAGGACTGAAGCTTTCTTT. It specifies CASCLTGTGGVRTEAFF.

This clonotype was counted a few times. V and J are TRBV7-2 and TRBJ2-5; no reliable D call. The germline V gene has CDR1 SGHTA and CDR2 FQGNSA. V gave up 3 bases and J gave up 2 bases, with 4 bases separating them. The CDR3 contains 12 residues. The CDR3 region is CASSLTQETQYF. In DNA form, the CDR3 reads TGTGCCAGCAGCTTGACTCAAGAGACCCAGTACTTC.

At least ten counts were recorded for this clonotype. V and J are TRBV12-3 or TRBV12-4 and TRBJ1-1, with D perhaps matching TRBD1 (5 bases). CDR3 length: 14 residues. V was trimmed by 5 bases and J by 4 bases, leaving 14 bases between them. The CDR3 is CASSPWGVPTEAFF. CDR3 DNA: TGTGCCAGCAGTCCCTGGGGGGTCCCCACTGAAGCTTTCTTT.

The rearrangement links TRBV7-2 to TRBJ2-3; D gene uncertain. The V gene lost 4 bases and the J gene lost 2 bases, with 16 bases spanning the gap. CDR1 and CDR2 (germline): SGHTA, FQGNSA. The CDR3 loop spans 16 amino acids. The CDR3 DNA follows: TGTGCCAGCAGCTCCCCTCTCGGTCTAGTCACAGATACGCAGTATTTT. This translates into CASSSPLGLVTDTQYF.

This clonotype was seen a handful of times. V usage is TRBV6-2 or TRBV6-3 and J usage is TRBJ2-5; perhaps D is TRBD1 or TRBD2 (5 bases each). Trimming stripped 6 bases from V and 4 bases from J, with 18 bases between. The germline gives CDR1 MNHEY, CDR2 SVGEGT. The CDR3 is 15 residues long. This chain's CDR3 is CASSTGTAFGETQYF. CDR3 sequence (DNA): TGTGCCAGCAGCACCGGGACCGCCTTTGGAGAGACCCAGTACTTC.

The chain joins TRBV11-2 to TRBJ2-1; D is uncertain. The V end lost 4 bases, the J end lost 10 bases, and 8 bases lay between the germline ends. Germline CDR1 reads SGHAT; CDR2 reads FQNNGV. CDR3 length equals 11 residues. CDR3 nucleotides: TGTGCCAGCAGCTCCGGTCCCGAGCAGTTCTTC. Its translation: CASSSGPEQFF.

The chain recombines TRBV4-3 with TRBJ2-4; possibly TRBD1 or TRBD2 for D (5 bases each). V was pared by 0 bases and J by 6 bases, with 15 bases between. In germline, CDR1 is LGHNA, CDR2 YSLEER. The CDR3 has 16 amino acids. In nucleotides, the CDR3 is TGCGCCAGCAGCCAAGATTGGGGGATTTCCCTAAACATTCAGTACTTC. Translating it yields CASSQDWGISLNIQYF.

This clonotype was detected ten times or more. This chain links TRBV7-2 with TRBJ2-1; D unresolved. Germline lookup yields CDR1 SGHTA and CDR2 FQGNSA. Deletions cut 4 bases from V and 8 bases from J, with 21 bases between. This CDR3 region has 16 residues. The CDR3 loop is CASSSIYPPSIDEQFF. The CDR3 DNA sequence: TGTGCCAGCAGCTCTATCTATCCCCCTTCTATTGATGAGCAGTTCTTC. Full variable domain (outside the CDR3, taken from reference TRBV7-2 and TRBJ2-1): GAGVSQSPSNKVTEKGKDVELRCDPISGHTALYWYRQSLGQGLEFLIYFQGNSAPDKSGLPSDRFSAERTGGSVSTLTIQRTQQEDSAVYLCASSSIYPPSIDEQFFGPGTRLTVL.

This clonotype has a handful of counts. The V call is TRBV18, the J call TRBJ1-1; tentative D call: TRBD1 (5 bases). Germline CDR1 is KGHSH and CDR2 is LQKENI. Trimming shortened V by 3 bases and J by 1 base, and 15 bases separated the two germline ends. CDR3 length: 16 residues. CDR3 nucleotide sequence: TGTGCCAGCTCACCCGGGGACGCGGGAAAGAACACTGAAGCTTTCTTT. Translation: CASSPGDAGKNTEAFF.

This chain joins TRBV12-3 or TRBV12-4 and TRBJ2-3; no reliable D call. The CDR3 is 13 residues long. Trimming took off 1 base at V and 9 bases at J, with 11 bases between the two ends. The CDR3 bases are TGTGCCAGCAGTTTAGAATCCTTTGGAACGCAGTATTTT. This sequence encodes CASSLESFGTQYF.

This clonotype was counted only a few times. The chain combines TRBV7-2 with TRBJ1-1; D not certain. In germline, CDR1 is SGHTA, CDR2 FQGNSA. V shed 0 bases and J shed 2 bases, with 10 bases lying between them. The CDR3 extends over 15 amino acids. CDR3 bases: TGTGCCAGCAGCTTAGCGAAAACAGCTAACACTGAAGCTTTCTTT. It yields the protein CASSLAKTANTEAFF.

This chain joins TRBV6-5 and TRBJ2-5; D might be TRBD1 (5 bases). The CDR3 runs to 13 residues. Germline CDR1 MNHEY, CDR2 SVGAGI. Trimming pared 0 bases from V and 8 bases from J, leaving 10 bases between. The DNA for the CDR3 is TGTGCCAGCAGTTACTCGGCAGGGTTTACCCAGTACTTC. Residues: CASSYSAGFTQYF.

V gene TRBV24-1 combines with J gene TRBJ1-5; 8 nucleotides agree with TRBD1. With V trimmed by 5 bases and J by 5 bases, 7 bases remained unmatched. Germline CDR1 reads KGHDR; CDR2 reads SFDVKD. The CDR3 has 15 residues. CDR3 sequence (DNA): TGTGCCACCAGTGGGACCGACAGGGGCGATCAGCCCCAGCATTTT. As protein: CATSGTDRGDQPQHF.

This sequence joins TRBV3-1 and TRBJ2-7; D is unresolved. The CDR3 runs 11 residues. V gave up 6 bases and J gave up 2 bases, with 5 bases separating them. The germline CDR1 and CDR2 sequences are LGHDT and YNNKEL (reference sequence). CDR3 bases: TGTGCCAGCAGGAACACCTACGAGCAGTACTTC. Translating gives CASRNTYEQYF.